The rows below give T cell receptor beta chains drawn from one sample of a study of immune cell composition in non-small cell lung cancer. The protocol was immunoSEQ multiplex PCR, while the TCRdb copy is restricted to in-frame clones and leaves out a portion. The table records about 3,500 clones, over 60% of them present only once. The sequenced material came from non-adjacent lung tissue. The source is a human donor with non-small cell lung cancer. CDR3s include the opening cysteine and the closing phenylalanine or tryptophan. A D gene is named only where the DNA matches it firmly. Rows give clone size only sometimes, using once, few, many, or a class for an expanded clone.

J	V	size	D	CDR3	DNA
TRBJ2-7	TRBV2	NA	TRBD2	CASIVAGVDEQYF	TGTGCCAGCATTGTAGCGGGAGTGGACGAGCAGTACTTC
TRBJ2-3	TRBV6-4	NA	TRBD2	CASSDSRETDTQYF	TGTGCCAGCAGTGACTCGCGGGAGACAGATACGCAGTATTTT
TRBJ2-3	TRBV11-2	NA	NA	CASSLAPHTDTQYF	TGTGCCAGCAGCTTGGCCCCACACACAGATACGCAGTATTTT
TRBJ2-5	TRBV10-3	NA	TRBD2	CAISESPSSGRARETQYF	TGTGCCATCAGTGAGTCCCCGTCTAGCGGGAGGGCCCGGGAGACCCAGTACTTC
TRBJ2-1	TRBV11-2	NA	NA	CASSLVVRSSNEQFF	TGTGCCAGCAGCTTAGTTGTCCGTAGCAGCAATGAGCAGTTCTTC
TRBJ1-6	TRBV5-4	NA	NA	CASSYNSPLHF	TGTGCCAGCAGTTACAATTCACCCCTCCACTTT
TRBJ2-6	TRBV19	few	NA	CASGTTGANVLTF	TGTGCCAGTGGGACAACTGGGGCCAACGTCCTGACTTTC
TRBJ2-2	TRBV7-6	once	TRBD2	CASSASGWGGTGELFF	TGTGCCAGCAGCGCCAGCGGATGGGGGGGGACCGGGGAGCTGTTTTTT
TRBJ2-2	TRBV5-1	NA	NA	CASSSGYTGELFF	TGCGCCAGCAGCTCGGGCTACACCGGGGAGCTGTTTTTT
TRBJ2-2	TRBV28	NA	TRBD2	CASTPRREGGRGGELFF	TGTGCCAGCACTCCGAGGCGGGAAGGCGGGAGAGGCGGGGAGCTGTTTTTT
TRBJ2-7	TRBV14	once	TRBD2	CASSQDRLAGGPYEQYF	TGTGCCAGCAGCCAAGACCGACTAGCGGGAGGACCCTACGAGCAGTACTTC
TRBJ1-3	TRBV7-9	NA	NA	CASSLEWGNTIYF	TGTGCCAGCAGCTTAGAGTGGGGAAACACCATATATTTT
TRBJ2-7	TRBV11-1	NA	TRBD2	CASSEGLAAYEQYF	TGTGCCAGCAGCGAAGGACTAGCGGCCTACGAGCAGTACTTC
TRBJ2-7	TRBV7-9	NA	NA	CASSQDITYYEQYF	TGCGCCAGCAGCCAAGATATCACTTACTACGAGCAGTACTTC
TRBJ1-1	TRBV7-5	NA	NA	CASRTDWHTEAFF	TGTGCCAGCAGGACCGATTGGCACACTGAAGCTTTCTTT
TRBJ1-4	TRBV14	NA	NA	CASSQGTFATNEKLFF	TGTGCCAGCAGCCAGGGGACCTTTGCAACTAATGAAAAACTGTTTTTT
TRBJ2-7	TRBV27	NA	TRBD2	CASSSPSGTSGYEQYF	TGTGCCAGCAGTTCCCCTTCCGGGACTAGCGGATACGAGCAGTACTTC
TRBJ2-1	TRBV7-8	NA	NA	CASSPVGAAVDEQFF	TGTGCCAGCAGCCCCGTGGGGGCGGCGGTCGATGAGCAGTTCTTC
TRBJ2-1	TRBV19	NA	NA	CASSPSGGQYNEQFF	TGTGCCAGTAGTCCCAGCGGAGGACAATACAATGAGCAGTTCTTC
TRBJ2-1	TRBV30	NA	TRBD2	CAWNLAGAYNEQFF	TGTGCCTGGAATCTAGCGGGAGCCTACAATGAGCAGTTCTTC
TRBJ2-7	TRBV5-4	NA	TRBD2	CASSFPTSGTYEQYF	TGTGCCAGCAGCTTCCCGACTAGCGGAACCTACGAGCAGTACTTC
TRBJ2-2	TRBV7-9	NA	TRBD1	CASSLTGETGELFF	TGTGCCAGCAGCTTAACAGGGGAGACCGGGGAGCTGTTTTTT